This T cell receptor (beta chain) was documented in a study of cytomegalovirus exposure and HLA in healthy donors. Points from the study as a whole: Some TCR beta chains (164 of them) were listed as cytomegalovirus-associated.

Of note for this clone: Its antigen is currently unknown.

Among the 120 or so subjects of the validation cohort, separate from the roughly 730-subject first cohort, were the donors. The germline V gene encodes CDR1 SGHTA and CDR2 FQGTGA. This CDR3 is 14 amino acids long. Trimming shortened V by 5 bases and J by 4 bases, and 13 bases separated the two germline ends. Profiled with immunoSEQ multiplex PCR; TCRdb holds only in-frame clones, not every one. The sample carries roughly 130,000 clones, about 83% recorded once. This TCR came from a woman younger than 45 in good health and CMV-seronegative. The rearrangement links TRBV7-3 to TRBJ2-3, with D maybe TRBD1 (7 bases). The source material was PBMCs. The DNA of the CDR3 is TGTGCCAGCAGCCTAGGAGGGGGCCCAGATACGCAGTATTTT. Translated: CASSLGGGPDTQYF. The variable domain in full, completed from reference TRBV7-3 and TRBJ2-3, reads GAGVSQTPSNKVTEKGKYVELRCDPISGHTALYWYRQSLGQGPEFLIYFQGTGAADDSGLPNDRFFAVRPEGSVSTLKIQRTERGDSAVYLCASSLGGGPDTQYFGPGTRLTVL.